Each of the 18 T cell receptor beta chains below was sequenced from the same sample in a study of a mutant IDH1 vaccine in newly diagnosed glioma. Time point reported: week 11, during vaccination. Vaccine doses each comprised 300 ug of mutant IDH1 20-mer peptide, with topical imiquimod. For these receptors, no antigen is known. The protocol was immunoSEQ multiplex PCR, while the TCRdb copy is restricted to in-frame clones and leaves out a portion. Of 45,000 to 60,000 clones in the sample, 91% were seen once. The sequencing here drew on PBMCs, taken from a glioma patient whose treatment included an IDH1 peptide vaccine. Receptors originate from a man aged 45 to 65 with glioma.

The rearrangement links TRBV7-8 to TRBJ2-7; D possibly corresponds to TRBD2 (6 bases). With 4 bases removed from V and 8 bases from J, the gap between germline ends came to 18 bases. This CDR3 has 14 residues. Germline V lookup: CDR1 SGHVS, CDR2 FQNEAQ. CDR3 DNA sequence: TGTGCCAGCAGCTCGAACACGGGGGACTTTAAGCAGTACTTC. Its translation: CASSSNTGDFKQYF.

This clone has just one count. The V gene is TRBV7-9, the J gene TRBJ1-3, with a weak D call TRBD1 (5 bases). V was cut by 4 bases and J by 0 bases, with 13 bases left in between. Per germline, CDR1 SEHNR and CDR2 FQNEAQ (reference sequence). This CDR3 contains 16 residues. The CDR3 sequence is CASSSWDFSSGNTIYF. The CDR3 DNA reads TGTGCCAGCAGCTCATGGGACTTTAGCTCTGGAAACACCATATATTTT.

The chain combines TRBV7-9 with TRBJ1-2; TRBD1 is a possible D gene (5 bases). V was cut by 1 base and J by 4 bases, with 16 bases left in between. This CDR3 region has 16 residues. Germline CDR1 reads SEHNR; CDR2 reads FQNEAQ (reference sequence). CDR3 region: CASSLGGAGPSYGYTF. For the CDR3, the DNA is TGTGCCAGCAGCTTAGGGGGTGCGGGACCAAGCTATGGCTACACCTTC.

V usage is TRBV2 and J usage is TRBJ1-4, with 9 nucleotides matching TRBD1. Germline CDR1 and CDR2: SNHLY and FYNNEI. The CDR3 has 18 residues. V dropped 5 bases and J dropped 0; count of bases not matched to a gene: 10. As DNA, the CDR3 is TGTGCCAGCAGTCCGGGACAGGGTGGCCGTTCAACTAATGAAAAACTGTTTTTT. Its protein is CASSPGQGGRSTNEKLFF.

This rearrangement joins TRBV11-3 to TRBJ1-3, with 9 bases matching TRBD1. V lost 5 bases and J lost 0; bases outside the gene matches: 11. CDR3 length: 18 residues. Per germline, CDR1 SGHNT and CDR2 YENEEA. DNA for the CDR3: TGTGCCAGCAGCCGGGGCCGGGACAGGGCACCCTCTGGAAACACCATATATTTT. Protein: CASSRGRDRAPSGNTIYF.

This clone is a singleton in its sample. The rearrangement links TRBV11-2 to TRBJ1-2; D gene uncertain. The length of the CDR3 is 15 residues. Germline V gene sequence: CDR1 SGHAT, CDR2 FQNNGV. V lost 5 bases and J 7 bases, leaving 20 bases between the germline ends. The CDR3, as DNA: TGTGCCAGCAGCCCGTCAAGTGACTCGGGCGGTGGCTACACCTTC. Its protein is CASSPSSDSGGGYTF.

The chain has TRBV25-1 and TRBJ2-7; tentatively, D is TRBD1 (5 bases). This CDR3 spans 13 amino acids. Per the germline V gene, CDR1 is MGHDK and CDR2 is SYGVNS. V was pared by 8 bases and J by 3 bases, with 14 bases between. In nucleotides, the CDR3 is TGTGCCAGCTCGCAGGGCTTTGGCTACGAGCAGTACTTC. Amino acids: CASSQGFGYEQYF.

This chain connects TRBV10-1 to TRBJ2-2; TRBD1 agrees at 8 bases. After removal of 6 bases from V and 6 bases from J, the junction contained 12 bases not matched to a gene. This CDR3 region has 16 residues. Germline values: CDR1 WNHNN, CDR2 SYGVQD (reference sequence). CDR3 sequence reads: CASSGQGAGPPGELFF. CDR3 bases: TGCGCCAGCAGCGGACAGGGAGCGGGTCCCCCCGGGGAGCTGTTTTTT.

The chain uses TRBV6-4 and TRBJ1-2; no clear D gene. Trimming cost V 7 bases and J 2 bases, with 17 bases left between them. Germline CDR1 reads MRHNA; CDR2 reads SNTAGT. This CDR3 is 15 amino acids long. CDR3 coding DNA: TGTGCCAGCACCCCCGACTACAGCTCAAACTATGGCTACACCTTC. It yields the protein CASTPDYSSNYGYTF.

This CDR3 is CASNRGDYGTEAFF. CDR3 sequence (DNA): TGTGCCAGCAACCGAGGAGATTATGGTACTGAAGCTTTCTTT. The chain uses TRBV2 and TRBJ1-1; D gene unclear. Deletions cut 7 bases from V and 5 bases from J, with 17 bases between. Germline V gene lookup returns CDR1 SNHLY and CDR2 FYNNEI. This CDR3 contains 14 residues. Full variable domain (missing parts from reference TRBV2 and TRBJ1-1): EPEVTQTPSHQVTQMGQEVILRCVPISNHLYFYWYRQILGQKVEFLVSFYNNEISEKSEIFDDQFSVERPDGSNFTLKIRSTKLEDSAMYFCASNRGDYGTEAFFGQGTRLTVV.

The chain employs TRBV7-2 and TRBJ2-5; 8 bases map to TRBD2. This CDR3 contains 15 residues. Looked up from germline, CDR1 is SGHTA and CDR2 is FQGNSA. Losses at the gene ends were 8 bases for V and 7 bases for J; bases not matched to a gene: 15. Here the CDR3 DNA reads TGTGCCAGCGGGCGGGAGGTGGGGAACAAGGGGACCCAGTACTTC. It specifies CASGREVGNKGTQYF. Full variable domain (remainder filled in from reference TRBV7-2 and TRBJ2-5): GAGVSQSPSNKVTEKGKDVELRCDPISGHTALYWYRQSLGQGLEFLIYFQGNSAPDKSGLPSDRFSAERTGGSVSTLTIQRTQQEDSAVYLCASGREVGNKGTQYFGPGTRLLVL.

This chain connects TRBV7-9 to TRBJ2-2; the match to TRBD1 covers 9 bases. Trimming cost V 5 bases and J 8 bases; bases outside gene matches: 9. CDR3 size: 15 residues. Per the germline V gene, CDR1 is SEHNR and CDR2 is FQNEAQ (reference sequence). The CDR3 spells CASSPGTGFMGELFF. DNA of the CDR3: TGTGCCAGCAGCCCTGGGACAGGGTTTATGGGGGAGCTGTTTTTT.

The J gene is TRBJ2-2, the V gene TRBV9; the match to TRBD2 covers 13 bases. The germline gives CDR1 SGDLS, CDR2 YYNGEE. The CDR3 extends over 17 amino acids. After removal of 3 bases from V and 6 bases from J, the junction contained 8 bases not matched to a gene. CDR3 nucleotides: TGTGCCAGCAGCGCCAGGACTAGCGGGAGTTTCTCCGGGGAGCTGTTTTTT. As protein: CASSARTSGSFSGELFF.

This chain joins TRBV2 and TRBJ2-7, with D unresolved. V was clipped by 3 bases and J by 2 bases, with 14 bases between them. The CDR3 runs to 15 residues. Germline V gives CDR1 SNHLY, CDR2 FYNNEI. CDR3: CASSEQRRITYEQYF. As DNA, the CDR3 is TGTGCCAGCAGTGAGCAACGACGAATCACCTACGAGCAGTACTTC.

This clone showed up just a few times. The genes are TRBV6-5 and TRBJ1-4, with 7 bases lining up with TRBD1. Germline lookup yields CDR1 MNHEY and CDR2 SVGAGI. V was clipped by 7 bases and J by 7 bases; unmatched bases: 6. CDR3 size: 13 residues. The CDR3 nucleotides read TGTGCCAGCAACAGGGGCGAGGGTGAAAAACTGTTTTTT. Protein: CASNRGEGEKLFF.

The chain is built from TRBV6-1 and TRBJ2-1, with D tentatively TRBD2 (6 bases). CDR3 length equals 15 residues. The V and J ends lost 4 bases and 10 bases respectively, with 20 bases between them. Germline values: CDR1 MNHNS, CDR2 SASEGT. CDR3 in amino acids: CASSGRTGDRAEQFF. The CDR3 nucleotides are TGTGCCAGCAGTGGCAGAACGGGGGACCGGGCGGAGCAGTTCTTC.

The chain couples TRBV4-1 to TRBJ1-6; D unresolved. The length of the CDR3 is 16 residues. Germline values: CDR1 MGHRA, CDR2 YSYEKL. Trimming stripped 0 bases from V and 5 bases from J, with 11 bases between. The CDR3 DNA reads TGCGCCAGCAGCCAAGATTGGGGTCCCAATAATTCACCCCTCCACTTT. Translating gives CASSQDWGPNNSPLHF.

The V and J genes are TRBV29-1 and TRBJ1-2; D possibly corresponds to TRBD1 (6 bases). From germline, CDR1 is SQVTM and CDR2 ANQGSEA. This CDR3 comprises 12 residues. V lost 6 bases and J 2 bases, leaving 10 bases between the germline ends. CDR3 sequence: CSVEQGNYGYTF. The DNA for the CDR3 is TGCAGCGTCGAACAGGGAAACTATGGCTACACCTTC. The variable domain in full, completed from reference TRBV29-1 and TRBJ1-2, reads SAVISQKPSRDICQRGTSLTIQCQVDSQVTMMFWYRQQPGQSLTLIATANQGSEATYESGFVIDKFPISRPNLTFSTLTVSNMSPEDSSIYLCSVEQGNYGYTFGSGTRLTVV.